What follows are 21 T cell receptor beta chains derived from one specimen sequenced in a study of T-cell reconstitution after alpha-beta-depleted transplantation in children. The TCRbeta library was prepared with unique molecular identifiers. TCRdb processed the PCR reads anew with MiXCR; each CDR3 protein has one entry. This table has approximately 400,000 distinct CDR3 sequences, roughly 11% appearing once. Source: PBMCs from the stem cell graft donor, taken from the stem cell graft. These receptors were collected from a human donor who donated a stem cell graft to a child with acute myeloid leukemia.

This chain links TRBV6-2 or TRBV6-3 with TRBJ2-1; possible D gene TRBD1, 5 bases. Trimming removed 2 bases from V and 7 bases from J, with 18 bases in between. The CDR3 is 16 amino acids. Germline CDR1 reads MNHEY; CDR2 reads SVGEGT. CDR3 amino acids: CASSYDRGGVGNEQFF. In nucleotides, the CDR3 is TGTGCCAGCAGTTACGATAGGGGCGGTGTTGGGAATGAGCAGTTCTTC.

The chain links TRBV25-1 to TRBJ1-3; no definite D call. The V and J ends lost 4 bases and 0 bases respectively, with 7 bases between them. In germline, CDR1 is MGHDK, CDR2 SYGVNS. This CDR3 region has 14 residues. The CDR3 DNA reads TGTGCCAGCAGTGGAGATCTCTCTGGAAACACCATATATTTT. This translates into CASSGDLSGNTIYF.

In this sample, this clonotype turned up a few times. The V call is TRBV6-5, the J call TRBJ1-5, with D unresolved. Germline values: CDR1 MNHEY, CDR2 SVGAGI. CDR3 length: 17 residues. V was pared by 3 bases and J by 1 base, with 16 bases between. The DNA of the CDR3 is TGTGCCAGCAGTTATAGGTCTGGGTTCGGAAGCAATCAGCCCCAGCATTTT. Translation gives CASSYRSGFGSNQPQHF.

This clonotype was found many times. The chain combines TRBV6-5 with TRBJ2-3, with a tentative D call TRBD2 (6 bases). The CDR3 covers 12 residues. Trimming pared 5 bases from V and 6 bases from J, leaving 9 bases between. Germline assignment: CDR1 MNHEY and CDR2 SVGAGI. CDR3: CASSPSGDTQYF. The CDR3 DNA reads TGTGCCAGCAGTCCAAGCGGGGATACGCAGTATTTT.

This clonotype showed up just a few times. V usage is TRBV12-3 or TRBV12-4 and J usage is TRBJ2-2; D may be TRBD2 (5 bases). V dropped 3 bases and J dropped 5 bases, with 10 bases sitting between them. CDR3 length equals 14 residues. This chain's CDR3 is CASSLIGGTGELFF. CDR3 DNA sequence: TGTGCCAGCAGTTTGATTGGCGGGACCGGGGAGCTGTTTTTT.

The CDR3 DNA reads as TGTGCCAGCAGTCCACCAGGGACAGACATACCCTACGAGCAGTACTTC. Translation: CASSPPGTDIPYEQYF. The V call is TRBV27, the J call TRBJ2-7; TRBD1 aligns across 7 bases. With 5 bases clipped from V and 2 bases from J, the junction kept 12 bases outside the gene matches. Germline V gene lookup returns CDR1 MNHEY and CDR2 SMNVEV (reference sequence). This CDR3 has 16 residues.

The rearrangement links TRBV5-6 to TRBJ1-1; D might be TRBD1 (5 bases). The CDR3 spans 14 residues. Per germline, CDR1 SGHDT and CDR2 YYEEEE. Trimming cost V 5 bases and J 0 bases, with 11 bases left between them. This chain's CDR3 is CASRPSGVNTEAFF. The CDR3, as DNA: TGTGCCAGCAGGCCCTCGGGGGTGAACACTGAAGCTTTCTTT. The variable domain in full, with the rest retrieved from reference TRBV5-6 and TRBJ1-1, is DAGVTQSPTHLIKTRGQQVTLRCSPKSGHDTVSWYQQALGQGPQFIFQYYEEEERQRGNFPDRFSGHQFPNYSSELNVNALLLGDSALYLCASRPSGVNTEAFFGQGTRLTVV.

V is TRBV4-2 and J is TRBJ2-5; TRBD2 is a possible D gene (5 bases). From germline, CDR1 is LGHNA and CDR2 YNFKEQ. V was shortened by 2 bases and J by 4 bases, with 14 bases between the two germline ends. This CDR3 is built from 15 residues. This CDR3 is CASSQRGSSLETQYF. The CDR3 nucleotides read TGTGCCAGCAGCCAAAGAGGGTCCTCGTTAGAGACCCAGTACTTC.

V is TRBV5-1 and J is TRBJ2-1; D ambiguous. Germline V gene sequence: CDR1 SGHRS, CDR2 YFSETQ. The CDR3 is 12 amino acids. Trimming cost V 4 bases and J 10 bases, with 12 bases left between them. This CDR3 is CASSTRLGEQFF. The CDR3 coding sequence is TGCGCCAGCAGCACCCGACTTGGGGAGCAGTTCTTC.

This clonotype was observed a few times. The rearrangement links TRBV25-1 to TRBJ1-6, with D perhaps matching TRBD1 (5 bases). The CDR3 runs to 16 residues. With 5 bases removed from V and 7 bases from J, the gap between germline ends came to 18 bases. Per germline, CDR1 MGHDK and CDR2 SYGVNS. The CDR3 sequence: CASSPSTGRGNSPLHF. In nucleotides, the CDR3 is TGTGCCAGCAGTCCCTCTACGGGACGAGGGAATTCACCCCTCCACTTT. Full variable domain (missing parts from reference TRBV25-1 and TRBJ1-6): EADIYQTPRYLVIGTGKKITLECSQTMGHDKMYWYQQDPGMELHLIHYSYGVNSTEKGDLSSESTVSRIRTEHFPLTLESARPSHTSQYLCASSPSTGRGNSPLHFGNGTRLTVT.

V is TRBV7-9 and J is TRBJ1-5; D gene ambiguous. The CDR3 is 14 residues long. CDR1 SEHNR and CDR2 FQNEAQ come from the germline V gene (reference sequence). V dropped 5 bases and J dropped 0 bases, with 8 bases sitting between them. CDR3 nucleotide sequence: TGTGCCAGCAGCCCTAATTTTAGCAATCAGCCCCAGCATTTT. Residues: CASSPNFSNQPQHF.

The chain has TRBV7-9 and TRBJ2-5, with TRBD1 matching 7 bases. The germline V gene encodes CDR1 SEHNR and CDR2 FQNEAQ (reference sequence). The trim removed 5 bases at V and 4 bases at J, leaving 10 bases unmatched. This CDR3 comprises 15 residues. The CDR3 is CASSPPLQGPETQYF. The CDR3 coding sequence is TGTGCCAGCAGCCCCCCCCTACAGGGGCCAGAGACCCAGTACTTC.

Only a few counts were recorded for this clonotype. The chain carries TRBV5-8 and TRBJ2-1, with 11 bases aligning to TRBD2. This CDR3 has 17 amino acids. The germline V gene encodes CDR1 SGHTS and CDR2 YDEGEE. The junction had 6 bases not matched to a gene; V was cut back by 0 bases and J by 4 bases. The CDR3: CASSLATTSGAYNEQFF. The CDR3 region has the DNA TGTGCCAGCAGCTTGGCGACGACTAGCGGGGCATACAATGAGCAGTTCTTC.

This clonotype has a handful of counts. V gene TRBV29-1 combines with J gene TRBJ2-3; D is ambiguous. The germline V gene has CDR1 SQVTM and CDR2 ANQGSEA. V was shortened by 5 bases and J by 2 bases, with 14 bases between the two germline ends. The length of the CDR3 is 14 residues. Here the CDR3 reads CSVSLRVNTDTQYF. CDR3 nucleotides: TGCAGCGTTTCTCTCCGGGTAAACACAGATACGCAGTATTTT.

V is TRBV5-5 and J is TRBJ2-3; D perhaps matches TRBD1 (6 bases). V lost 6 bases and J lost 5, with 13 bases in between. The CDR3 runs 13 residues. Germline CDR1 and CDR2: SGHKS and YYEKEE (reference sequence). The CDR3 region is CASTSGAGDTQYF. In DNA, the CDR3 is TGTGCCAGCACCTCAGGGGCCGGAGATACGCAGTATTTT. Looking up the rest from reference TRBV5-5 and TRBJ2-3 gives the full variable domain: DAGVTQSPTHLIKTRGQQVTLRCSPISGHKSVSWYQQVLGQGPQFIFQYYEKEERGRGNFPDRFSARQFPNYSSELNVNALLLGDSALYLCASTSGAGDTQYFGPGTRLTVL.

This clonotype occurred a few times. The rearrangement links TRBV6-2 or TRBV6-3 to TRBJ2-4; D is possibly TRBD2 (5 bases). With 5 bases removed from V and 11 bases from J, the gap between germline ends came to 19 bases. CDR3 length: 14 residues. Germline V gives CDR1 MNHEY, CDR2 SVGEGT. CDR3 coding DNA: TGTGCCAGCAGTGACGCGGGTAGCCCGTCAGTTCAGTACTTC. Its translation is CASSDAGSPSVQYF.

This clonotype was recorded a few times. This chain's CDR3 is CASSLKGRIYGYTF. The CDR3 DNA reads TGTGCCAGCAGCTTGAAGGGACGGATCTATGGCTACACCTTC. This chain uses TRBV5-6 with TRBJ1-2; tentative D call: TRBD1 (5 bases). Germline V gene sequence: CDR1 SGHDT, CDR2 YYEEEE. Trimming removed 1 base from V and 4 bases from J, with 11 bases in between. The CDR3 length is 14 residues.

Only a few counts were recorded for this clonotype. V gene TRBV3-1 combines with J gene TRBJ2-3; D may be TRBD2 (6 bases). Trimming cost V 0 bases and J 1 base, with 20 bases left between them. This CDR3 comprises 19 residues. Germline V CDR1 and CDR2: LGHDT, YNNKEL (reference sequence). The CDR3 region is CASSQDYAGRKRGTDTQYF. The CDR3 bases are TGTGCCAGCAGCCAAGATTATGCCGGGAGAAAGAGGGGCACAGATACGCAGTATTTT.

The chain uses TRBV7-9 and TRBJ2-1; a weak D match, TRBD2 (5 bases). The germline V gene has CDR1 SEHNR and CDR2 FQNEAQ (reference sequence). With 7 bases removed from V and 10 bases from J, the gap between germline ends came to 20 bases. The CDR3 consists of 14 residues. This CDR3 reads CASITSGPQREQFF. The CDR3 DNA reads TGTGCCAGCATCACGAGCGGCCCACAACGAGAGCAGTTCTTC.

This clonotype was seen ten or more times. The chain employs TRBV20-1 and TRBJ2-3, with 7 bases fitting TRBD1. CDR3 length equals 15 residues. Looked up from germline, CDR1 is DFQATT and CDR2 is SNEGSKA (reference sequence). The junction had 13 bases not matched to a gene; V was cut back by 6 bases and J by 4 bases. For the CDR3, the DNA is TGCAGTGCCAGGATTCAAGACAGGGCGCCAGATACGCAGTATTTT. Translating it yields CSARIQDRAPDTQYF.

This clonotype was seen a handful of times. V and J are TRBV15 and TRBJ2-1, with 8 bases lining up with TRBD2. Germline trimming cut 7 bases from V and 2 bases from J; bases unmatched to any gene: 7. The CDR3 has 15 residues. CDR1 LNHNV and CDR2 YYDKDF come from the germline V gene (reference sequence). CDR3: CATNDNGRAYNEQFF. CDR3 coding DNA: TGTGCCACCAATGATAACGGGAGGGCCTACAATGAGCAGTTCTTC.